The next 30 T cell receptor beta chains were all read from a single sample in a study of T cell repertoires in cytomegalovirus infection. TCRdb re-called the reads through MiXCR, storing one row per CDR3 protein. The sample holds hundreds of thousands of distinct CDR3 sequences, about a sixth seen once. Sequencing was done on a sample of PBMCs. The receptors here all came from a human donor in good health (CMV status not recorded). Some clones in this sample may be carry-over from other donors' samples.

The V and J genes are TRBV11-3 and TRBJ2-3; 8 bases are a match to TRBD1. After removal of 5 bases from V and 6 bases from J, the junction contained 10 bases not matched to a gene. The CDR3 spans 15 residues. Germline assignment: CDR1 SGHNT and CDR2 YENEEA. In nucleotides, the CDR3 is TGTGCCAGCAGCCTCCGGACAGGGTCTATTGATACGCAGTATTTT. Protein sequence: CASSLRTGSIDTQYF.

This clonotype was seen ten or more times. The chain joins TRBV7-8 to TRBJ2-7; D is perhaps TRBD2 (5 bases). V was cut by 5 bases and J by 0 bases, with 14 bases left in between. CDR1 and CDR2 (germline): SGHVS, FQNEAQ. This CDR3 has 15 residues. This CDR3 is CASSPPRANSYEQYF. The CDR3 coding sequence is TGTGCCAGCAGCCCCCCGCGGGCAAACTCCTACGAGCAGTACTTC.

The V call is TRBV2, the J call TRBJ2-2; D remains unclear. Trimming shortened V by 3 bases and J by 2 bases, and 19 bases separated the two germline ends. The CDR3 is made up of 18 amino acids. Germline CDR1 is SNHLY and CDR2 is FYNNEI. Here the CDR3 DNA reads TGTGCCAGCAGTGAGGAAGGGTACGAGAGAGGCAACACCGGGGAGCTGTTTTTT. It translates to CASSEEGYERGNTGELFF.

In DNA, the CDR3 is TGTGCCAGCAGTGATCGCCTTCGTAGCAATCAGCCCCAGCATTTT. Its protein is CASSDRLRSNQPQHF. V usage is TRBV2 and J usage is TRBJ1-5; no reliable D call. Germline V lookup: CDR1 SNHLY, CDR2 FYNNEI. This CDR3 is 15 amino acids long. Trimming took 3 bases from V and 0 from J, leaving 9 bases between them.

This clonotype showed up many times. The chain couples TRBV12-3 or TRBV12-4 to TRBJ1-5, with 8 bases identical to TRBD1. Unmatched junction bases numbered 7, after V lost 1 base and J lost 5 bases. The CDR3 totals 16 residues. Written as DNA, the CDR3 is TGTGCCAGCAGTTTAGAGGTGGCAGGGGGCGATCAGCCCCAGCATTTT. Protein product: CASSLEVAGGDQPQHF.

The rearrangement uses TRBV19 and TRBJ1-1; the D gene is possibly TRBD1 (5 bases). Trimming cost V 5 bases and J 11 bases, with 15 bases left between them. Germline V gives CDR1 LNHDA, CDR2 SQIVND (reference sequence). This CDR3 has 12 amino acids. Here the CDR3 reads CASSLDGGVAFF. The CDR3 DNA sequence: TGTGCCAGTAGTCTCGACGGAGGGGTGGCTTTCTTT. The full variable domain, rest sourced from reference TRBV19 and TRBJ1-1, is DGGITQSPKYLFRKEGQNVTLSCEQNLNHDAMYWYRQDPGQGLRLIYYSQIVNDFQKGDIAEGYSVSREKKESFPLTVTSAQKNPTAFYLCASSLDGGVAFFGQGTRLTVV.

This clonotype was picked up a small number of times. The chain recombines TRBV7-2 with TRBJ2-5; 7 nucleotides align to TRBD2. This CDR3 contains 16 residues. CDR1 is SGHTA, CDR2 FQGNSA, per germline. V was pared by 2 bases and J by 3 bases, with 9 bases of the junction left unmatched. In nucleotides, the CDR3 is TGTGCCAGCAGCTTAAGTGGTAGCGGGTATAAAGAGACCCAGTACTTC. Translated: CASSLSGSGYKETQYF.

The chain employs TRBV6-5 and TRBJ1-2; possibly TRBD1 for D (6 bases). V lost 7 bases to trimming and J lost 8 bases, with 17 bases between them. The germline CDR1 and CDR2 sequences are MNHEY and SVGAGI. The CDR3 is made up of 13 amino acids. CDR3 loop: CASTGMGGRGYTF. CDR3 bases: TGTGCCAGCACCGGGATGGGGGGGCGAGGCTACACCTTC.

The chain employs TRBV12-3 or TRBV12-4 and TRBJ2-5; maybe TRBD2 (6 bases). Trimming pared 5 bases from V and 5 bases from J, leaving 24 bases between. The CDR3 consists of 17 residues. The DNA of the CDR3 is TGTGCCAGCAGTCCCCCTCGGGGGTCCGCAAGGTTTGAGACCCAGTACTTC. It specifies CASSPPRGSARFETQYF.

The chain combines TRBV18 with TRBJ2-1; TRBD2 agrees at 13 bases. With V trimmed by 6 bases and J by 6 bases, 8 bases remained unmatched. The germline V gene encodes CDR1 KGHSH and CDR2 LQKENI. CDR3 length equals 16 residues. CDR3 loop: CASSLGLAGVRNEQFF. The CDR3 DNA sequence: TGTGCCAGCTCCCTTGGACTAGCGGGAGTGCGCAATGAGCAGTTCTTC.

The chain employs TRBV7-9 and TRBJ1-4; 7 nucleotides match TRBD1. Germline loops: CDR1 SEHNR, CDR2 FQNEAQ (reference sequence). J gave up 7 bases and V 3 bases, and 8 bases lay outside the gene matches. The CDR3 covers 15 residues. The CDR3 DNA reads TGTGCCAGCAGCTTGGCGGGACAGCTCCTTGAAAAACTGTTTTTT. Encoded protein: CASSLAGQLLEKLFF.

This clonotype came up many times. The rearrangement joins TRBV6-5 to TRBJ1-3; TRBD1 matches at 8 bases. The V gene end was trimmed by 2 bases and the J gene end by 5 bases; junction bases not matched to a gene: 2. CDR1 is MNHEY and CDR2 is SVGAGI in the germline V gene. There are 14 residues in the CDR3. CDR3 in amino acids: CASSYDRGRNTIYF. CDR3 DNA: TGTGCCAGCAGTTACGACAGGGGACGAAACACCATATATTTT.

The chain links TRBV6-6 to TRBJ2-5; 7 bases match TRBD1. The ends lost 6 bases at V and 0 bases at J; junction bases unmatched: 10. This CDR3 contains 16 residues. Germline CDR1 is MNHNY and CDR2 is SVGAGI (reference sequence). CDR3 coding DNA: TGTGCCAGCAGGTCGACAGGGTTTAGGGACCAAGAGACCCAGTACTTC. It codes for CASRSTGFRDQETQYF.

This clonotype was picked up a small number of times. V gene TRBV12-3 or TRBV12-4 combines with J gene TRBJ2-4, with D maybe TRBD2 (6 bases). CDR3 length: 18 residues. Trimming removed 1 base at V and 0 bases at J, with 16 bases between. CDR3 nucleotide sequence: TGTGCCAGCAGTTTAGACAACGGGAGAAACCTAGCCAAAAACATTCAGTACTTC. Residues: CASSLDNGRNLAKNIQYF.

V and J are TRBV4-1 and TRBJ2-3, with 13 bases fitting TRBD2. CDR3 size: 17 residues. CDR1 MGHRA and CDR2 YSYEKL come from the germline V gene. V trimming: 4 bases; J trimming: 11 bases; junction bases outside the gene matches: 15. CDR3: CASSLQRTSGSTGGQYF. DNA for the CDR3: TGCGCCAGCAGCCTACAAAGGACTAGCGGGAGTACAGGCGGGCAGTATTTT.

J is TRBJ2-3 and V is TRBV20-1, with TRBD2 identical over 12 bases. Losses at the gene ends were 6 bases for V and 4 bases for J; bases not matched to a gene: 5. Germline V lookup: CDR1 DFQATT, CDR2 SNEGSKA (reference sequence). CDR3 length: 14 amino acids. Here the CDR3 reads CSAPTSGRPDTQYF. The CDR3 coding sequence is TGCAGTGCCCCAACTAGCGGGAGGCCAGATACGCAGTATTTT.

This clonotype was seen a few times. The CDR3 nucleotides read TGTGCCAGCAGTTCCAACAGGGCCCTCCAAGAGACCCAGTACTTC. Amino acid sequence: CASSSNRALQETQYF. The chain recombines TRBV27 with TRBJ2-5; TRBD1 is a possible D gene (6 bases). The V end lost 4 bases, the J end lost 1 base, and 13 bases lay between the germline ends. The germline V gene has CDR1 MNHEY and CDR2 SMNVEV (reference sequence). This CDR3 region has 15 residues.

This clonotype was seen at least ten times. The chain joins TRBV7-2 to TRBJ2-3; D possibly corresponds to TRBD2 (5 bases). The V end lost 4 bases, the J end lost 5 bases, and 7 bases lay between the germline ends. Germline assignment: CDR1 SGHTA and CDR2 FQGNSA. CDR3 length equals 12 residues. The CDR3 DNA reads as TGTGCCAGCAGCTACGGGGTAGATACGCAGTATTTT. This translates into CASSYGVDTQYF. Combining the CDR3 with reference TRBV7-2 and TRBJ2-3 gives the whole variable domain GAGVSQSPSNKVTEKGKDVELRCDPISGHTALYWYRQSLGQGLEFLIYFQGNSAPDKSGLPSDRFSAERTGGSVSTLTIQRTQQEDSAVYLCASSYGVDTQYFGPGTRLTVL.

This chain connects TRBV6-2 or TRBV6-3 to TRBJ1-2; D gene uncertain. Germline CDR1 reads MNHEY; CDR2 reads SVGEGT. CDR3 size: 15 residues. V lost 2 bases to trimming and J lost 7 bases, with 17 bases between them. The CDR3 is CASSYAQTLIRGYTF. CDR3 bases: TGTGCCAGCAGTTACGCGCAGACGTTAATTCGTGGCTACACCTTC.

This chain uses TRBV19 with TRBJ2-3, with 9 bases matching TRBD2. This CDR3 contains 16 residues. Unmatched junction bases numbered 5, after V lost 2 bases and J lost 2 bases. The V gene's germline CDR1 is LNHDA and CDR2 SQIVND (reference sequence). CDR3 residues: CASSILAGRSTDTQYF. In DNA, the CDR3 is TGTGCCAGTAGTATACTAGCGGGGCGATCCACAGATACGCAGTATTTT.

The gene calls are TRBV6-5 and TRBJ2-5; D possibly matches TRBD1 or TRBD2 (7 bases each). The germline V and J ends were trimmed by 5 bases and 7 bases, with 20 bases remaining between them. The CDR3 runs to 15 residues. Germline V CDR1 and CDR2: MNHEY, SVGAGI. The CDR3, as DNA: TGTGCCAGCAGTCGGGGGGACAGACTTATCGGGACCCAGTACTTC. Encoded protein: CASSRGDRLIGTQYF.

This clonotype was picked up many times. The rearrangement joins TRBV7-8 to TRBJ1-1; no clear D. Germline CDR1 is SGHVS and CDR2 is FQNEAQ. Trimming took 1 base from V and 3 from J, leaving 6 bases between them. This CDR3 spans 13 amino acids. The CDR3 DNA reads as TGTGCCAGCAGCTTAGTTGTGGACACTGAAGCTTTCTTT. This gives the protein CASSLVVDTEAFF.

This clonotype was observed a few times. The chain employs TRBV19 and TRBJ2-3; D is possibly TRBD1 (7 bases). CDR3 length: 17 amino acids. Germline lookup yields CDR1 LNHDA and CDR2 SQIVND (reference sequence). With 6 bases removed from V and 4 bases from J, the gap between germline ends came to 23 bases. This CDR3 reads CASSAGQLLGLADTQYF. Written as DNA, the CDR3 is TGTGCCAGTAGCGCGGGACAGCTTTTGGGATTGGCAGATACGCAGTATTTT. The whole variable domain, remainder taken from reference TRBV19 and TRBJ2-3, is DGGITQSPKYLFRKEGQNVTLSCEQNLNHDAMYWYRQDPGQGLRLIYYSQIVNDFQKGDIAEGYSVSREKKESFPLTVTSAQKNPTAFYLCASSAGQLLGLADTQYFGPGTRLTVL.

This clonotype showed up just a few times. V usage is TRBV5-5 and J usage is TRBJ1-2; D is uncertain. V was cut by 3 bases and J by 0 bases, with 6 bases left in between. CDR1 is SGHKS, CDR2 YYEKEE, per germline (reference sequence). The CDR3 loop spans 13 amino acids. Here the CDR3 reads CASSYQSNYGYTF. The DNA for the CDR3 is TGTGCCAGCAGCTATCAGTCTAACTATGGCTACACCTTC.

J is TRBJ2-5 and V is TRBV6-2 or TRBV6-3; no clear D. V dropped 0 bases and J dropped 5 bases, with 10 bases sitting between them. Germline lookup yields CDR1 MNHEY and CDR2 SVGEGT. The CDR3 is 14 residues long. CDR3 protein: CASSYSGSRETQYF. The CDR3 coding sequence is TGTGCCAGCAGTTACTCGGGTTCGCGTGAGACCCAGTACTTC.

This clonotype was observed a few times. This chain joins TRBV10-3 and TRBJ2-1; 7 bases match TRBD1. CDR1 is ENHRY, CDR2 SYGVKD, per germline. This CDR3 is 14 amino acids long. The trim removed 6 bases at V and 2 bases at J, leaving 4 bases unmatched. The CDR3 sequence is CAISTGVPYNEQFF. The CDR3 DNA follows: TGTGCCATCAGCACAGGGGTTCCCTACAATGAGCAGTTCTTC.

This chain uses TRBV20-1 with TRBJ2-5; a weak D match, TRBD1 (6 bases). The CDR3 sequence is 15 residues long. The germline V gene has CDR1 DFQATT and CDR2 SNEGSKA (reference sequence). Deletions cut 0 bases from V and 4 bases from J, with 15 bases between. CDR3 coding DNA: TGCAGTGCTAGAGATCCTTTTGGACAGTCAGAGACCCAGTACTTC. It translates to CSARDPFGQSETQYF.

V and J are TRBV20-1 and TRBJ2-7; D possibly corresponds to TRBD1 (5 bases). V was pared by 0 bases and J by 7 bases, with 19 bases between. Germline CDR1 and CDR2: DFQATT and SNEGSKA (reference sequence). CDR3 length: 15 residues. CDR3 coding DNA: TGCAGTGCTAGAGATGGTGGGGCCGCCGTTCTGGAGCAGTACTTC. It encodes CSARDGGAAVLEQYF.

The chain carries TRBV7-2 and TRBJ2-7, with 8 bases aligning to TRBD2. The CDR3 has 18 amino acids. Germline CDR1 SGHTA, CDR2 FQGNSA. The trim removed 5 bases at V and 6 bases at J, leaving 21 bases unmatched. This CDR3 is CASSLEPGTSGPASEQYF. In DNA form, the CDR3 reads TGTGCCAGCAGCCTAGAACCAGGAACTAGCGGCCCCGCCTCCGAGCAGTACTTC.

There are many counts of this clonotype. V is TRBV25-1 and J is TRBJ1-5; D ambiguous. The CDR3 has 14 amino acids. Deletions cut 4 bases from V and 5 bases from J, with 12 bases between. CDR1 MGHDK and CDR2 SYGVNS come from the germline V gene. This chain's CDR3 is CASSGWGDHQPQHF. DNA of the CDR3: TGTGCCAGCAGTGGGTGGGGAGACCATCAGCCCCAGCATTTT.